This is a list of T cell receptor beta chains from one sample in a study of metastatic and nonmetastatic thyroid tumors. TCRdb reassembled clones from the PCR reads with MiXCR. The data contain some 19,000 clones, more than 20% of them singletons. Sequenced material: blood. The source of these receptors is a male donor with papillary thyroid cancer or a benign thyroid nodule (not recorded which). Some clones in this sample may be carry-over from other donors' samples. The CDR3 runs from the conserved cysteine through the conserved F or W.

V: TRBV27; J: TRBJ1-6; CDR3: CASSLGVNSPLHF
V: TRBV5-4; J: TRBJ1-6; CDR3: CASSLASGMYNSPLHF
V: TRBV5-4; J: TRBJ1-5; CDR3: CASSFGVGSNQPQHF
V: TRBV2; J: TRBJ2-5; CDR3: CASKAGVVGETQYF
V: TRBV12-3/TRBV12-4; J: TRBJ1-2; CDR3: CASSLGLDGYTF
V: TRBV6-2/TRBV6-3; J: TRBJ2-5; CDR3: CASSYGSGGAWQETQYF
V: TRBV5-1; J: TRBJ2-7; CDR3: CASSLDREVREQYF
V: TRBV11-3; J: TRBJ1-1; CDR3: CASSFPPGSMDTEAFF
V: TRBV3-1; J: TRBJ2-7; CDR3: CASSLGGSNEQYF
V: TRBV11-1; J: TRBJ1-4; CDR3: CASSFYSTEDEKLFF
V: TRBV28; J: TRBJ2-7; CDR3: CASSLFGGRGGYEQYF
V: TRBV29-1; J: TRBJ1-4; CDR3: CSVDISGSNEKLFF
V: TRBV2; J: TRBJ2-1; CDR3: CASSEVGNEQFF
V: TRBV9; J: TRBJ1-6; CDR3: CASSAGTGPNNSPLHF
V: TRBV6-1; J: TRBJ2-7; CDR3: CASSPGWGDSSYEQYF
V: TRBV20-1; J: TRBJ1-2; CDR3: CSATGTWDGYGYTF